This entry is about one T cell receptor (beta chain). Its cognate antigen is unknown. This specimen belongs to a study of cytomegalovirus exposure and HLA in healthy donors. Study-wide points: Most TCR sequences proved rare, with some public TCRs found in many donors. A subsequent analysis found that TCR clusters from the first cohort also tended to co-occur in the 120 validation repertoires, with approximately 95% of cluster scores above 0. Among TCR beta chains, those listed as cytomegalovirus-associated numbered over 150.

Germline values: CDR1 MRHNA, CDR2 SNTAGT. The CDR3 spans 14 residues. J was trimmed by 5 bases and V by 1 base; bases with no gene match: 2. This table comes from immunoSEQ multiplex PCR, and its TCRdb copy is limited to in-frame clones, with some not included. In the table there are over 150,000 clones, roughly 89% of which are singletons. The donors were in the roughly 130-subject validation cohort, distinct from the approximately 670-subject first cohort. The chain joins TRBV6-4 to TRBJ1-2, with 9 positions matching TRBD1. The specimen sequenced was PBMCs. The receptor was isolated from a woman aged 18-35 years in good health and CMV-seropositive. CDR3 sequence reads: CASSDWDRAYGYTF. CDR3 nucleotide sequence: TGTGCCAGCAGTGACTGGGACAGGGCTTATGGCTACACCTTC.